The 2 T cell receptor beta chains below come from one sample, sequenced in a study of T cell repertoires in cytomegalovirus infection. TCRdb used MiXCR to reprocess the reads, holding one entry per CDR3 protein. The sample lists a few hundred thousand distinct CDR3 sequences; 40% were seen once. No cognate antigen is known for these TCRs. The input for sequencing was cultured PBMCs, taken from culture after CMV antigen stimulation. The receptors were sampled from a human donor in good health (CMV status not recorded). Some clones in this sample may be carry-over from other donors' samples.

In this sample, this clonotype turned up a few times. The chain employs TRBV12-3 or TRBV12-4 and TRBJ2-7; D might be TRBD2 (5 bases). V was trimmed by 6 bases and J by 6 bases, leaving 18 bases between them. CDR3 length equals 14 residues. The CDR3 sequence is CASSPTGREGEQYF. CDR3 coding DNA: TGTGCCAGCAGCCCCACCGGACGTGAGGGCGAGCAGTACTTC.

The V call is TRBV20-1, the J call TRBJ2-1; D remains unclear. CDR1 DFQATT and CDR2 SNEGSKA come from the germline V gene (reference sequence). This CDR3 region has 14 residues. Trimming took 6 bases from V and 0 from J, leaving 12 bases between them. CDR3 in DNA: TGCAGTGCCCCCGGATCGAGCTCCTACAATGAGCAGTTCTTC. Its protein product is CSAPGSSSYNEQFF.